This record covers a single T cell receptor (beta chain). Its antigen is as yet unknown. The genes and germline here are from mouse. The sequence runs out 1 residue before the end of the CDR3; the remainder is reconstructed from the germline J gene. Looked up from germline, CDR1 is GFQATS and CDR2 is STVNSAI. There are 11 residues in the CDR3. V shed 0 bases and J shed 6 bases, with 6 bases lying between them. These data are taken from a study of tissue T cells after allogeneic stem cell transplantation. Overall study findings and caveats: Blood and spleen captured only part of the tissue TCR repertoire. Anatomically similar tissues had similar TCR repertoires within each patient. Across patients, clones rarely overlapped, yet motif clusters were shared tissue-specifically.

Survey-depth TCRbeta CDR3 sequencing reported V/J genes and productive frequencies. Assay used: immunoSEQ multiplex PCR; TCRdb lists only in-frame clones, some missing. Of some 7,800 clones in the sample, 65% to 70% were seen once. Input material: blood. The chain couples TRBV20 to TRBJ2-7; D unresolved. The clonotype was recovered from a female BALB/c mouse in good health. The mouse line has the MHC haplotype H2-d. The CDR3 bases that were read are TGTGGTGCTAGGGATGGCACTGAACAGTAC. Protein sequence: CGARDGTEQY. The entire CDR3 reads CGARDGTEQYF.